A single sample gave rise to the 30 T cell receptor beta chains below, sequenced in a study of blood T cell repertoires in COVID-19. Sequencing used immunoSEQ multiplex PCR; TCRdb keeps in-frame clones, though not all of them. The sample has about 190,000 clones, around 87% seen once; the top ten hold approximately 0.64%. The sample consisted of peripheral blood. These receptor sequences come from a man aged 50-60 years with acute or convalescent COVID-19.

This clone has just a few counts. V usage is TRBV6-1 and J usage is TRBJ1-5, with D uncertain. Per germline, CDR1 MNHNS and CDR2 SASEGT. V lost 2 bases and J lost 5, with 19 bases in between. The CDR3 runs 17 residues. CDR3 in amino acids: CASSERAGGNPDQPQHF. CDR3 DNA: TGTGCCAGCAGTGAACGGGCAGGAGGGAATCCGGATCAGCCCCAGCATTTT.

The chain combines TRBV29-1 with TRBJ2-1; weak D call: TRBD1 (5 bases). Germline assignment: CDR1 SQVTM and CDR2 ANQGSEA. The CDR3 totals 13 residues. With 4 bases removed from V and 0 bases from J, the gap between germline ends came to 7 bases. This chain's CDR3 is CSVGDSSYNEQFF. CDR3 nucleotides: TGCAGCGTTGGTGACAGCTCCTACAATGAGCAGTTCTTC.

The chain is built from TRBV4-1 and TRBJ1-4, with TRBD1 matching 7 bases. Germline assignment: CDR1 MGHRA and CDR2 YSYEKL. Germline trimming cut 1 base from V and 5 bases from J; bases unmatched to any gene: 4. The CDR3 loop spans 15 amino acids. CDR3 sequence reads: CASSQGRDRNEKLFF. DNA of the CDR3: TGCGCCAGCAGCCAAGGCCGGGACAGAAATGAAAAACTGTTTTTT.

This sequence joins TRBV5-1 and TRBJ2-5, with D maybe TRBD2 (7 bases). CDR1 SGHRS and CDR2 YFSETQ come from the germline V gene. The CDR3 covers 15 residues. V was shortened by 4 bases and J by 4 bases, with 17 bases between the two germline ends. The CDR3 DNA follows: TGCGCCAGCAGCCCTACCCGACGGGGGGCAGAGACCCAGTACTTC. Translation gives CASSPTRRGAETQYF.

The genes are TRBV6-1 and TRBJ2-7, with D possibly matching TRBD1 (6 bases). Trimming stripped 3 bases from V and 4 bases from J, with 10 bases between. CDR1 and CDR2 from the germline V gene are MNHNS and SASEGT. This CDR3 region has 13 residues. The CDR3 DNA sequence: TGTGCCAGCAGTGAGAACAGGGCGTACGAGCAGTACGTC. Amino acids: CASSENRAYEQYV.

On this clone itself: The same CDR3 also results from other DNA sequences found in this sample. The chain recombines TRBV2 with TRBJ1-1; 7 nucleotides match TRBD1. V shed 6 bases and J 1 base; nucleotides not matched to a gene: 2. The germline CDR1 and CDR2 sequences are SNHLY and FYNNEI. The CDR3 is 13 residues long. CDR3 amino acids: CASRGDRNTEAFF. For the CDR3, the DNA is TGTGCCAGCAGGGGGGACAGGAACACTGAAGCTTTCTTT.

The chain employs TRBV15 and TRBJ2-1, with 10 bases aligning to TRBD1. Unmatched junction bases numbered 2, after V lost 3 bases and J lost 0 bases. This CDR3 is 16 amino acids long. The V gene's germline CDR1 is LNHNV and CDR2 YYDKDF (reference sequence). CDR3: CATSSGTGASYNEQFF. CDR3 nucleotides: TGTGCCACCAGCAGTGGGACAGGGGCCTCCTACAATGAGCAGTTCTTC.

The table lists this clone with a count of one. The gene calls are TRBV28 and TRBJ2-7, with TRBD1 as a possible D gene (6 bases). V gave up 5 bases and J gave up 4 bases, with 12 bases separating them. The germline gives CDR1 MDHEN, CDR2 SYDVKM. The CDR3 sequence is 13 residues long. DNA of the CDR3: TGTGCCAGCAGTGGGGGCACCATTTACGAGCAGTACGTC. It encodes CASSGGTIYEQYV.

V is TRBV18 and J is TRBJ1-6; D ambiguous. Trimming removed 5 bases from V and 7 bases from J, with 15 bases in between. The CDR3 runs to 15 residues. The V gene's germline CDR1 is KGHSH and CDR2 LQKENI. The CDR3 is CASSSSVLRNSPLHF. DNA of the CDR3: TGTGCCAGCTCATCATCGGTCCTCCGGAATTCACCCCTCCACTTT.

V usage is TRBV24-1 and J usage is TRBJ2-2; TRBD2 aligns across 12 bases. Germline V gene lookup returns CDR1 KGHDR and CDR2 SFDVKD. The length of the CDR3 is 16 residues. Trimming at V came to 4 bases and at J to 4 bases, leaving 3 bases not matched to a gene. CDR3 sequence (DNA): TGTGCCACCAGTGACCCGGGACTAGCGGGCACCGGGGAGCTGTTTTTT. Amino acid sequence: CATSDPGLAGTGELFF.

This clone was seen just once. The genes are TRBV12-5 and TRBJ2-1, with 9 nucleotides matching TRBD2. This CDR3 spans 13 amino acids. Unmatched junction bases numbered 3, after V lost 7 bases and J lost 5 bases. The germline V gene encodes CDR1 LGHNT and CDR2 FRNRAP. The CDR3, as DNA: TGTGCTAGTGCAGGCGGGAGGGACAATGAGCAGTTCTTC. This codes for CASAGGRDNEQFF.

This chain joins TRBV4-1 and TRBJ1-2; unclear D gene. The CDR3 is 14 amino acids. V was shortened by 8 bases and J by 4 bases, with 17 bases between the two germline ends. The germline CDR1 and CDR2 sequences are MGHRA and YSYEKL. The CDR3 is CASSTGSGVYGYTF. The CDR3 DNA is TGCGCCAGCTCGACCGGGAGCGGAGTCTATGGCTACACCTTC.

The chain joins TRBV7-9 to TRBJ2-5, with 7 nucleotides matching TRBD2. The CDR3 has 17 amino acids. The ends lost 1 base at V and 5 bases at J; junction bases unmatched: 13. Germline V gene data show CDR1 as SEHNR and CDR2 as FQNEAQ (reference sequence). The CDR3 DNA reads as TGTGCCAGCAGCTTAGGATGGTCTGCGGGAGTCGGGGAGACCCAGTACTTC. Translation: CASSLGWSAGVGETQYF.

The rearrangement links TRBV6-5 to TRBJ2-1, with 7 bases matching TRBD1. Germline loops: CDR1 MNHEY, CDR2 SVGAGI. The CDR3 has 13 residues. J lost 3 bases, V lost 7 bases, and 3 bases had no gene match. In nucleotides, the CDR3 is TGTGCCAGCACAAGGGACAGCTACAATGAGCAGTTCTTC. This translates into CASTRDSYNEQFF.

J is TRBJ2-1 and V is TRBV2; 7 positions match TRBD1. The CDR3 sequence is 14 residues long. CDR1 is SNHLY and CDR2 is FYNNEI in the germline V gene. The trim removed 3 bases at V and 4 bases at J, leaving 3 bases unmatched. The DNA for the CDR3 is TGTGCCAGCAGTGACGGGACAGAATACAATGAGCAGTTCTTC. It yields the protein CASSDGTEYNEQFF.

The rearrangement links TRBV5-8 to TRBJ2-3, with D tentatively TRBD2 (6 bases). V gave up 2 bases and J gave up 5 bases, with 12 bases separating them. Germline V gene sequence: CDR1 SGHTS, CDR2 YDEGEE. The CDR3 is 14 residues long. DNA of the CDR3: TGTGCCAGCAGCTTAGGAGGGCTTAGAGATACGCAGTATTTT. Amino acid sequence: CASSLGGLRDTQYF.

The rearrangement uses TRBV7-2 and TRBJ2-7; 9 nucleotides line up with TRBD2. This CDR3 is 14 amino acids long. After removal of 0 bases from V and 6 bases from J, the junction contained 3 bases not matched to a gene. Germline V gene data show CDR1 as SGHTA and CDR2 as FQGNSA. CDR3 amino acids: CASSLAGLAGEQYF. In nucleotides, the CDR3 is TGTGCCAGCAGCTTAGCGGGACTAGCTGGCGAGCAGTACTTC.

This clone was observed once. The rearrangement uses TRBV4-1 and TRBJ2-7; TRBD2 agrees at 7 bases. The CDR3 runs 16 residues. Germline assignment: CDR1 MGHRA and CDR2 YSYEKL. V trimming: 0 bases; J trimming: 6 bases; junction bases outside the gene matches: 11. The CDR3 DNA reads as TGCGCCAGCAGCCAAGAATCCCTGCGGGAGATCTCCGAGCAGTACTTC. Translated: CASSQESLREISEQYF.

The V and J genes are TRBV20-1 and TRBJ2-7, with D perhaps TRBD1 (6 bases). CDR1 is DFQATT, CDR2 SNEGSKA, per germline (reference sequence). This CDR3 contains 14 residues. V was shortened by 3 bases and J by 1 base, with 13 bases between the two germline ends. The CDR3 nucleotides read TGCAGTGCTAGTCGGGGACACAATTCCTACGAGCAGTACTTC. This encodes CSASRGHNSYEQYF.

J is TRBJ2-5 and V is TRBV11-2; 8 bases match TRBD1. This CDR3 comprises 16 residues. V gave up 5 bases and J gave up 2 bases; unmatched junction bases: 10. The germline CDR1 and CDR2 sequences are SGHAT and FQNNGV. For the CDR3, the DNA is TGTGCCAGCAGCGTAGTCGGGACAGGTACTCAAGAGACCCAGTACTTC. This codes for CASSVVGTGTQETQYF.

This rearrangement joins TRBV18 to TRBJ1-1, with a tentative D call TRBD1 (6 bases). The CDR3 runs 14 residues. Germline CDR1 is KGHSH and CDR2 is LQKENI. The V and J ends lost 0 bases and 10 bases respectively, with 15 bases between them. CDR3 sequence (DNA): TGTGCCAGCTCACCACCTTGGGACAACCTGTCAGCTTTCTTT. Translated, it gives CASSPPWDNLSAFF.

The chain couples TRBV11-3 to TRBJ2-1, with 8 bases aligning to TRBD2. Germline CDR1 SGHNT, CDR2 YENEEA. V gave up 4 bases and J gave up 12 bases; unmatched junction bases: 14. The CDR3 extends over 15 amino acids. The CDR3 spells CASSSYAGGHGRQFF. CDR3 DNA: TGTGCCAGCAGCTCTTATGCGGGAGGCCACGGAAGGCAGTTCTTC.

The chain combines TRBV6-1 with TRBJ2-3; TRBD1 aligns across 8 bases. V shed 3 bases and J 7 bases; nucleotides not matched to a gene: 12. There are 16 residues in the CDR3. CDR1 and CDR2 (germline): MNHNS, SASEGT. This chain's CDR3 is CASSDSGGAGRNTQYF. The DNA for the CDR3 is TGTGCCAGCAGTGATTCAGGGGGCGCAGGTAGAAATACGCAGTATTTT.

The chain is built from TRBV3-1 (or the pseudogene TRBV3-2) and TRBJ1-2; 7 nucleotides line up with TRBD1. Germline V gives CDR1 LGHDT, CDR2 YNNKEL (reference sequence). With 4 bases clipped from V and 4 bases from J, the junction kept 3 bases outside the gene matches. The CDR3 consists of 13 residues. CDR3 in DNA: TGTGCCAGCAGCCTCCAGGGGGTCTATGGCTACACCTTC. Translation: CASSLQGVYGYTF.

The gene calls are TRBV27 and TRBJ1-6; D uncertain. Trimming left V 0 bases short and J 9 bases short, with 9 bases between. The length of the CDR3 is 14 residues. The V gene's germline CDR1 is MNHEY and CDR2 SMNVEV (reference sequence). CDR3 sequence reads: CASSLSGGPSPLHF. CDR3 bases: TGTGCCAGCAGTTTATCTGGAGGGCCTTCACCCCTCCACTTT.

The table lists this clone with a few counts. The genes are TRBV7-9 and TRBJ2-2; 13 bases map to TRBD2. Germline values: CDR1 SEHNR, CDR2 FQNEAQ (reference sequence). CDR3 length equals 17 residues. The J segment lost 6 bases and the V segment lost 4 bases, leaving 8 bases of the junction unmatched. CDR3 amino acids: CASSSRTSGSWAGELFF. The DNA for the CDR3 is TGTGCCAGCAGCTCCAGGACTAGCGGGAGCTGGGCCGGGGAGCTGTTTTTT.

The chain couples TRBV10-3 to TRBJ1-4, with D hard to call. The V gene lost 5 bases and the J gene lost 4 bases, with 11 bases spanning the gap. The CDR3 has 14 amino acids. Germline V lookup: CDR1 ENHRY, CDR2 SYGVKD. As DNA, the CDR3 is TGTGCCATCAGTAACCCCGGGAATAATGAAAAACTGTTTTTT. Its translation is CAISNPGNNEKLFF.

The chain employs TRBV28 and TRBJ1-6, with a weak D call TRBD1 (5 bases). Looked up from germline, CDR1 is MDHEN and CDR2 is SYDVKM. CDR3 length: 14 amino acids. With 5 bases removed from V and 9 bases from J, the gap between germline ends came to 14 bases. CDR3 amino acids: CASSLLGGGSPLHF. The CDR3 DNA is TGTGCCAGCAGTCTCTTGGGGGGTGGTTCACCCCTCCACTTT. Variable domain in full (rest from reference TRBV28 and TRBJ1-6): DVKVTQSSRYLVKRTGEKVFLECVQDMDHENMFWYRQDPGLGLRLIYFSYDVKMKEKGDIPEGYSVSREKKERFSLILESASTNQTSMYLCASSLLGGGSPLHFGNGTRLTVT.

The rearrangement uses TRBV7-3 and TRBJ2-3, with D unclear. Germline CDR1 reads SGHTA; CDR2 reads FQGTGA. The CDR3 extends over 13 amino acids. The ends were cut back, 4 bases at V and 4 bases at J, with 9 bases in the middle. The chain's CDR3 is CASSSRGPDTQYF. For the CDR3, the DNA is TGTGCCAGCAGCTCACGTGGGCCAGATACGCAGTATTTT.

The CDR3, as DNA: TGTGCCAGGAGGCCGGGACAGGGGACTGATGAGCAGTACGTC. This codes for CARRPGQGTDEQYV. This chain links TRBV14 with TRBJ2-7, with 10 nucleotides matching TRBD1. V lost 9 bases to trimming and J lost 7 bases; unmatched junction nucleotides: 12. Germline V gene data show CDR1 as SGHDN and CDR2 as FVKESK. CDR3 length equals 14 residues.